The clone carrying this T cell receptor beta chain was observed a few times. The antigen is not known. Stability of Graves' hyperthyroidism was defined as absent ophthalmopathy progression within 18 months. The CDR3 runs 15 residues. Looked up from germline, CDR1 is DFQATT and CDR2 is SNEGSKA (reference sequence). Losses at the gene ends were 3 bases for V and 4 bases for J; bases not matched to a gene: 6. Amplified TCR beta CDR3 regions derived from RNA transcripts. The study used the HTBI primer set for a first-round RT-PCR of the TCR CDR3. TCRdb fed the multiplex PCR reads into MiXCR, producing one record per CDR3 protein. Counted here are approximately 640,000 distinct CDR3 sequences, approximately 15% occurring once; the ten biggest clones make up about a sixth. This specimen belongs to a study of T cells in Graves' hyperthyroidism and ophthalmopathy. Study-level findings and limits: Ophthalmopathy onset followed model prediction by a median around 6.9 months.

The specimen sequenced was blood. This TCR was recovered from a man aged 50 or older with Graves' hyperthyroidism. The rearrangement uses TRBV20-1 and TRBJ2-2, with 9 positions matching TRBD2. This CDR3 is CSASAAGGSTGELFF. CDR3 sequence (DNA): TGCAGTGCTAGTGCAGCGGGAGGATCCACCGGGGAGCTGTTTTTT.